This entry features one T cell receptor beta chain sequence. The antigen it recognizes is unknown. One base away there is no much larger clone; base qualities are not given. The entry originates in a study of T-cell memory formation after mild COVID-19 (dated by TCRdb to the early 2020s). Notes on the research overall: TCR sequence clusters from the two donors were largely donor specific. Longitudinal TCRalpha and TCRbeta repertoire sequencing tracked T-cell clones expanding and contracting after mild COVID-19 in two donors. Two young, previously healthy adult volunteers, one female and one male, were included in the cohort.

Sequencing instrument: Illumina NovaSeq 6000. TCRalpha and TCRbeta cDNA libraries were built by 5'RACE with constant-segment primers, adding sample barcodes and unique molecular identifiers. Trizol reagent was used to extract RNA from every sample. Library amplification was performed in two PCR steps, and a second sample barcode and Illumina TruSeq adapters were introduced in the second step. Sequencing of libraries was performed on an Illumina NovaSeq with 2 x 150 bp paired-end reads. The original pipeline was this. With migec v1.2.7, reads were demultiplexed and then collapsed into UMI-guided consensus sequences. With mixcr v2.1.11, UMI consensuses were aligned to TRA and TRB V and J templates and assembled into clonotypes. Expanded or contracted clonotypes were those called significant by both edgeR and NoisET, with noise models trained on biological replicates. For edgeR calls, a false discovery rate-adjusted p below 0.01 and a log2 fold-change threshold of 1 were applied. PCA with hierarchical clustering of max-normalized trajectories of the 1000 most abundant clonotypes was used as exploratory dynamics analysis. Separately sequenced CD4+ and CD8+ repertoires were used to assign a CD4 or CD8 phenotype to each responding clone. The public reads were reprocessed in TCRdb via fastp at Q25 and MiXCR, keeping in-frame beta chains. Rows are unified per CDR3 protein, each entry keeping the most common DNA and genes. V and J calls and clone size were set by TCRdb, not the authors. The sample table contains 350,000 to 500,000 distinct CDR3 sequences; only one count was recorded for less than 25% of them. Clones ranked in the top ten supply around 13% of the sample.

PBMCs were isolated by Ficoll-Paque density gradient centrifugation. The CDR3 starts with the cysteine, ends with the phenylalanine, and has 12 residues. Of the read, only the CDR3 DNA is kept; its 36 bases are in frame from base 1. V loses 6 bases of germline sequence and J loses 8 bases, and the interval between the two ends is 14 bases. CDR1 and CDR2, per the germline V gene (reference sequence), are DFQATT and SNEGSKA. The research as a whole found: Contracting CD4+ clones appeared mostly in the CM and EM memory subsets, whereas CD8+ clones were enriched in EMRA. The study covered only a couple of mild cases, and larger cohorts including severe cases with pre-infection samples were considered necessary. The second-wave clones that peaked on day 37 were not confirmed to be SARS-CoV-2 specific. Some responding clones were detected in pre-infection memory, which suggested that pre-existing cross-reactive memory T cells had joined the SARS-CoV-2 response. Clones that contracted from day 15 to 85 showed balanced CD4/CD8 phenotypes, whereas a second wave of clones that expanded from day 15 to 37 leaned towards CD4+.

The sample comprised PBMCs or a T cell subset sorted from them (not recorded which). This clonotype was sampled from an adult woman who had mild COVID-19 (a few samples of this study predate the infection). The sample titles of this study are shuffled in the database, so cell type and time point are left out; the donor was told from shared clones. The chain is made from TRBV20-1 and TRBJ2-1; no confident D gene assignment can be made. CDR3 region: CSAETSSDEQFF. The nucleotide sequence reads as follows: TGCAGTGCCGAGACTTCCTCGGATGAGCAGTTCTTC.